This entry concerns a single T cell receptor (beta chain). The data are from a study of blood T cells in healthy people across ages. The V end lost 2 bases, the J end lost 2 bases, and 10 bases lay between the germline ends. Germline V gene lookup returns CDR1 DFQATT and CDR2 SNEGSKA (reference sequence). The length of the CDR3 is 14 residues. Combining a sample-barcoded 5' primer with a J-beta primer mix, a second PCR ran for roughly 7 to 11 cycles. MiXCR, applied by TCRdb to the 5' RACE reads, yields one record per CDR3 protein. The sample contains over 1,200,000 distinct CDR3 sequences, approximately 60% of which appear only once. The study drew donors from healthy Caucasian individuals in Russia aged about 6 to 95.

Sequenced: blood. The sequence came from a man between 18 and 35 years old in good health. The chain recombines TRBV20-1 with TRBJ1-5; a weak D match, TRBD1 (5 bases). In DNA form, the CDR3 reads TGCAGTGCTAGACGGGGGGTAGGCAATCAGCCCCAGCATTTT. This codes for CSARRGVGNQPQHF.